This TCR beta chain was observed in a study of vaccination effects on CD4 cells after COVID-19. Sequencing used immunoSEQ multiplex PCR; TCRdb keeps in-frame clones, though not all of them. Of 15,000 or so clones in the sample, just under 70% are singletons; the top ten hold approximately 10%. With regard to this clone: Its antigen is still unknown.

The germline V and J ends were trimmed by 3 bases and 2 bases, with 13 bases remaining between them. The CDR3 is 16 amino acids. Per the germline V gene, CDR1 is MNHEY and CDR2 is SMNVEV (reference sequence). Antigen-specific CD4+ T cell clonotypes were called by their expansion after viral peptide-pool culture in ViraFEST. The culture ran for 10 days before CD4+ T cells were isolated. Either the BNT162b2 or mRNA-1273 vaccine was given to participants in two doses. IL-2 medium took the place of half the medium on both days 3 and 7. Material: CD4+ T cells from PBMCs cultured with SARS-CoV-2 spike peptides, obtained after COVID-19 vaccination. The chain recombines TRBV27 with TRBJ2-2; perhaps D is TRBD1 or TRBD2 (5 bases each). The source of this sequence is a human donor who received a COVID-19 vaccine. The CDR3 region has the DNA TGTGCCAGCAGTTTTGGGACGACAAGTAACACCGGGGAGCTGTTTTTT. Residues: CASSFGTTSNTGELFF.